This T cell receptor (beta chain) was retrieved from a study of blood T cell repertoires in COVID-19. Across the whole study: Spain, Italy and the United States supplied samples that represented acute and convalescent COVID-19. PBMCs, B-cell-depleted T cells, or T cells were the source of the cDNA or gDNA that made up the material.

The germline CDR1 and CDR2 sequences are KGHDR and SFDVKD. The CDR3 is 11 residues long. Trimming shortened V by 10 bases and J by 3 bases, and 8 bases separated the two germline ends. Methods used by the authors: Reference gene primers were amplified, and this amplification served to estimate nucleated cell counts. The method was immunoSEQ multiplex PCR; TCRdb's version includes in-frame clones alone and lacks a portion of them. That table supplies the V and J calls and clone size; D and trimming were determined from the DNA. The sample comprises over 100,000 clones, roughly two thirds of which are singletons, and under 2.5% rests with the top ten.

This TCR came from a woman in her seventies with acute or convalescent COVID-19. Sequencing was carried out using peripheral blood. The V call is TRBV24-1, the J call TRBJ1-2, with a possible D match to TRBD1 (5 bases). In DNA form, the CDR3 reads TGTGCCACTGGGGGGGACTATGGCTACACCTTC. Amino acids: CATGGDYGYTF.